Listed here are 18 T cell receptor beta chains from one sample, sequenced in a study of CD8 T cells in ankylosing spondylitis. Overall study findings and caveats: What seemed typical of ankylosing spondylitis blood was a TCR beta motif built from about 8 highly homologous variants.

These receptors have no identified antigens. A single record per CDR3 protein comes from TCRdb applying MiXCR to the 5' RACE reads. The sample has about 460,000 distinct CDR3 sequences, 5.3% seen once. Sequenced input: blood, either unsorted or a sorted T cell fraction (not recorded which). The source of these receptors is a male donor with ankylosing spondylitis.

The chain recombines TRBV6-5 with TRBJ2-2; tentative D call: TRBD2 (5 bases). V lost 2 bases, J lost 3 bases, and 13 bases lay in between. CDR3 length: 16 residues. Germline values: CDR1 MNHEY, CDR2 SVGAGI. DNA for the CDR3: TGTGCCAGCAGTTACCTGCGTAGCGCCCACACCGGGGAGCTGTTTTTT. Translating gives CASSYLRSAHTGELFF.

Only one count was recorded for this clonotype. Being one base from a much bigger clone, this may be a read error. The rearrangement links TRBV6-5 to TRBJ2-3; D unclear. Germline CDR1 and CDR2: MNHEY and SVGAGI. There are 14 residues in the CDR3. V was shortened by 0 bases and J by 4 bases, with 8 bases between the two germline ends. CDR3 amino acids: CASSYSRVSDTQYF. CDR3 in DNA: TGTGCCAGCAGTTACTCGCGTGTCTCAGATACGCAGTATTTT.

Ten or more counts support this clonotype. The gene calls are TRBV27 and TRBJ2-7, with 9 nucleotides matching TRBD2. With V trimmed by 7 bases and J by 0 bases, 10 bases remained unmatched. Germline V CDR1 and CDR2: MNHEY, SMNVEV (reference sequence). This CDR3 is built from 16 residues. Written as DNA, the CDR3 is TGTGCCAGCACCCCAGGGGCGGGGGGGAGCTCCTACGAGCAGTACTTC. This sequence encodes CASTPGAGGSSYEQYF.

This clonotype was counted many times. The J gene is TRBJ2-1, the V gene TRBV27; D is perhaps TRBD2 (6 bases). The CDR3 runs to 14 residues. V was clipped by 5 bases and J by 3 bases, with 11 bases between them. Germline V lookup: CDR1 MNHEY, CDR2 SMNVEV (reference sequence). CDR3 residues: CASSKRVYYNEQFF. CDR3 coding DNA: TGTGCCAGCAGTAAGCGGGTTTACTACAATGAGCAGTTCTTC.

This clonotype was seen many times. The V and J genes are TRBV4-3 and TRBJ2-7; D is unclear. The CDR3 is 15 residues long. Germline-derived CDR1 and CDR2 are LGHNA and YSLEER. Trimming cost V 0 bases and J 3 bases, with 12 bases left between them. The CDR3 loop is CASSQDLGEVYEQYF. The CDR3 DNA is TGCGCCAGCAGCCAAGACTTGGGTGAGGTCTACGAGCAGTACTTC.

Ten or more counts support this clonotype. The V call is TRBV11-2, the J call TRBJ1-1, with D perhaps TRBD1 (5 bases). Between the trimmed V and J ends, which lost 4 bases and 8 bases, there was a span of 14 bases. Germline V lookup: CDR1 SGHAT, CDR2 FQNNGV. This CDR3 has 13 amino acids. Written as DNA, the CDR3 is TGTGCCAGCAGCTCCGGGGGGACGATCGAAGCTTTCTTT. This encodes CASSSGGTIEAFF.

This clonotype was counted between two and nine times. DNA of the CDR3: TGCGCCAGCAGCCAGAACAGGGGAACAGATACGCAGTATTTT. Translating gives CASSQNRGTDTQYF. V usage is TRBV4-3 and J usage is TRBJ2-3; TRBD1 matches at 7 bases. CDR3 length: 14 amino acids. V gave up 3 bases and J gave up 3 bases; unmatched junction bases: 3. Germline V lookup: CDR1 LGHNA, CDR2 YSLEER.

This clonotype was observed at least ten times. The chain uses TRBV20-1 and TRBJ2-3; possible D gene TRBD1, 6 bases. Germline values: CDR1 DFQATT, CDR2 SNEGSKA (reference sequence). This CDR3 is built from 14 residues. V gave up 6 bases and J gave up 4 bases, with 17 bases separating them. The CDR3 bases are TGCAGTGCCGTCGGCGGGCAGGGGCCAGATACGCAGTATTTT. This translates into CSAVGGQGPDTQYF.

The rearrangement uses TRBV2 and TRBJ2-7; D possibly corresponds to TRBD2 (6 bases). This CDR3 is built from 12 residues. Germline values: CDR1 SNHLY, CDR2 FYNNEI. V was clipped by 6 bases and J by 9 bases, with 15 bases between them. The CDR3 region is CASSPQGRLQYF. The CDR3 DNA reads TGTGCCAGCAGCCCCCAAGGGAGGTTGCAGTACTTC.

This clonotype was recorded at least ten times. V usage is TRBV11-2 and J usage is TRBJ1-2; no firm D call. Germline V gene data show CDR1 as SGHAT and CDR2 as FQNNGV. Trimming removed 5 bases at V and 6 bases at J, with 19 bases between. This CDR3 contains 15 residues. This CDR3 is CASSPFSADIDGYTF. Here the CDR3 DNA reads TGTGCCAGCAGCCCTTTTAGTGCGGATATCGATGGCTACACCTTC. Full variable domain (rest looked up from reference TRBV11-2 and TRBJ1-2): EAGVAQSPRYKIIEKRQSVAFWCNPISGHATLYWYQQILGQGPKLLIQFQNNGVVDDSQLPKDRFSAERLKGVDSTLKIQPAKLEDSAVYLCASSPFSADIDGYTFGSGTRLTVV.

At least ten counts were recorded for this clonotype. The rearrangement joins TRBV25-1 to TRBJ2-7, with a weak D call TRBD1 (6 bases). There are 11 residues in the CDR3. The V gene lost 8 bases and the J gene lost 6 bases, with 11 bases spanning the gap. Germline CDR1 is MGHDK and CDR2 is SYGVNS. The CDR3 loop is CASHLGAEQYF. The DNA for the CDR3 is TGTGCCAGCCATTTGGGGGCCGAGCAGTACTTC.

In its sample, this clonotype was seen many times. The rearrangement joins TRBV5-1 to TRBJ1-1, with 9 bases fitting TRBD1. Trimming took 0 bases from V and 7 from J; bases not matched to a gene: 7. This CDR3 is 15 amino acids long. Germline-derived CDR1 and CDR2 are SGHRS and YFSETQ. The CDR3 is CASSLGGQGILEAFF. In DNA, the CDR3 is TGCGCCAGCAGCTTGGGCGGACAGGGGATTCTTGAAGCTTTCTTT.

This clonotype appeared many times. This chain joins TRBV4-2 and TRBJ1-6, with D uncertain. CDR1 is LGHNA and CDR2 is YNFKEQ in the germline V gene. Trimming removed 4 bases at V and 8 bases at J, with 15 bases between. There are 15 residues in the CDR3. In nucleotides, the CDR3 is TGTGCCAGCAGCCCCCGGACGGATAGTTATTCACCCCTCCACTTT. As protein: CASSPRTDSYSPLHF.

This clonotype was detected ten times or more. The chain uses TRBV20-1 and TRBJ2-4; 10 positions match TRBD1. The CDR3 runs to 14 residues. Germline values: CDR1 DFQATT, CDR2 SNEGSKA (reference sequence). CDR3 DNA sequence: TGCAGCGGGTCCGGGACAGGGGATTTGGACATTCAGTACTTC. Its protein product is CSGSGTGDLDIQYF.

This clonotype was seen at least ten times. This chain connects TRBV7-9 to TRBJ2-2; D is undetermined. The V and J ends lost 5 bases and 0 bases respectively, with 13 bases between them. The CDR3 runs 16 residues. Per germline, CDR1 SEHNR and CDR2 FQNEAQ (reference sequence). The CDR3 here is CASSTPTDTNTGELFF. The DNA for the CDR3 is TGTGCCAGCAGCACCCCGACCGATACGAACACCGGGGAGCTGTTTTTT.

This clonotype occurred many times. J is TRBJ2-5 and V is TRBV27; D gene ambiguous. Germline V gene lookup returns CDR1 MNHEY and CDR2 SMNVEV (reference sequence). The germline V and J ends were trimmed by 3 bases and 2 bases, with 10 bases remaining between them. The CDR3 extends over 14 amino acids. Written as DNA, the CDR3 is TGTGCCAGCAGTTTGGGTCCGCTTCAAGAGACCCAGTACTTC. Translating gives CASSLGPLQETQYF.

Many counts were recorded for this clonotype. The chain is built from TRBV27 and TRBJ2-7; D is unclear. V lost 2 bases, J lost 3 bases, and 11 bases lay in between. CDR3 size: 14 residues. Germline V gives CDR1 MNHEY, CDR2 SMNVEV (reference sequence). CDR3 sequence reads: CASSLTSGRYEQYF. In DNA form, the CDR3 reads TGTGCCAGCAGTTTAACCTCCGGACGCTACGAGCAGTACTTC.

This clonotype was counted at least ten times. The V and J genes are TRBV15 and TRBJ1-1; the D is unclear. CDR3 length equals 13 residues. Germline V gene data show CDR1 as LNHNV and CDR2 as YYDKDF (reference sequence). V lost 4 bases to trimming and J lost 11 bases, with 17 bases between them. Here the CDR3 DNA reads TGTGCCACCAGCACCTCCCGGAAACTGGGGGCTTTCTTT. Translated, it gives CATSTSRKLGAFF.